This TCR beta chain originates from a study of shared T cell receptors in the human thymus. V trimming: 3 bases; J trimming: 8 bases; junction bases outside the gene matches: 16. The CDR3 is 18 residues long. Germline CDR1 reads LNHDA; CDR2 reads SQIVND (reference sequence). Measured with immunoSEQ multiplex PCR; TCRdb has only the in-frame clones, and not every one. Here the sample spans approximately 660,000 clones, around 87% being singletons. These records were also assigned to another study, of human thymus T cells. As that report states: Apparent bias marked the V and J gene usage of thymic and blood repertoires. Related research described strongly overlapping thymic repertoires in unrelated people.

This chain joins TRBV19 and TRBJ1-4, with 9 positions matching TRBD1. The clonotype comes from a boy under two years old with a congenital heart defect. Sequencing was carried out using thymocytes. The DNA for the CDR3 is TGTGCCAGTAGTATGGGGTCGGTCTGGGGACAGGGTCAAGAAAAACTGTTTTTT. Encoded protein: CASSMGSVWGQGQEKLFF.